This TCR beta chain was recorded in a study of blood T cell repertoires in COVID-19. The protocol was immunoSEQ multiplex PCR, while the TCRdb copy is restricted to in-frame clones and leaves out a portion. The sample gives about 140,000 clones, around 90% of which show up once; over 1.5% is in the top ten. The CDR3 loop spans 15 amino acids. This TCR came from a man between 70 and 80 years old with acute or convalescent COVID-19. The sequenced material came from peripheral blood. V usage is TRBV21-1 and J usage is TRBJ1-2; the DNA was not compared with TRBD1, the D call given in the table. TRBV21-1 is tagged as a pseudogene. As DNA, the CDR3 is TGTGCCAGCAGCAAATCTGCAGGGGTGGGATATGGCTACACCTTC. This translates into CASSKSAGVGYGYTF.